A single sample gave rise to the 10 T cell receptor beta chains below, sequenced in a study of T cell responses to AZD1222 COVID-19 vaccine. Sequencing was performed with immunoSEQ multiplex PCR; in TCRdb, only in-frame clones are kept and a portion is missing. This sample carries 120,000 or so clones, about 85% of them seen once, and the ten largest clones take 5% to 7%. Sequenced here: peripheral blood, sampled on day 0 of AZD1222 vaccination. The receptors come from an adult in good health.

The V call is TRBV15, the J call TRBJ1-5, with D uncertain. Trimming left V 0 bases short and J 2 bases short, with 14 bases between. Germline V gene data show CDR1 as LNHNV and CDR2 as YYDKDF (reference sequence). There are 17 residues in the CDR3. CDR3 DNA sequence: TGTGCCACCAGCAGAGACGTCCGGGGAAGAGGCAATCAGCCCCAGCATTTT. It encodes CATSRDVRGRGNQPQHF.

DNA for the CDR3: TGCGCCAGCAGCACCTCGGGACAGCCAAACATTCAGTACTTC. As protein: CASSTSGQPNIQYF. The chain joins TRBV4-1 to TRBJ2-4; 7 bases are shared with TRBD1. This CDR3 comprises 14 residues. CDR1 is MGHRA, CDR2 YSYEKL, per germline. V shed 5 bases and J 6 bases; nucleotides not matched to a gene: 7.

The CDR3 spells CASRPSGTHTDTQYF. CDR3 sequence (DNA): TGTGCCAGCAGACCTTCAGGGACTCACACAGATACGCAGTATTTT. The rearrangement links TRBV5-4 to TRBJ2-3, with D perhaps TRBD2 (6 bases). This CDR3 has 15 amino acids. The V end was cut by 5 bases, the J end by 2 bases, with 15 bases between. Germline assignment: CDR1 SGHNT and CDR2 YYREEE (reference sequence). Together with reference TRBV5-4 and TRBJ2-3, the CDR3 gives the full variable domain: ETGVTQSPTHLIKTRGQQVTLRCSSQSGHNTVSWYQQALGQGPQFIFQYYREEENGRGNFPPRFSGLQFPNYSSELNVNALELDDSALYLCASRPSGTHTDTQYFGPGTRLTVL.

The gene calls are TRBV24-1 and TRBJ2-1, with 7 bases lining up with TRBD1. J lost 4 bases, V lost 4 bases, and 6 bases had no gene match. The CDR3 has 15 amino acids. CDR1 and CDR2 (germline): KGHDR, SFDVKD. CDR3 coding DNA: TGTGCCACCAGTGACCAGGGACAGAAATACAATGAGCAGTTCTTC. Its protein product is CATSDQGQKYNEQFF.

In this sample, this clone turned up a few times. The chain is built from TRBV7-8 and TRBJ2-7, with D tentatively TRBD1 or TRBD2 (5 bases each). Germline V lookup: CDR1 SGHVS, CDR2 FQNEAQ. V gave up 2 bases and J gave up 2 bases, with 10 bases separating them. The CDR3 has 14 amino acids. CDR3 DNA sequence: TGTGCCAGCAGCTTAAGGGACGGAGCCTACGAGCAGTACTTC. Amino acid sequence: CASSLRDGAYEQYF.

The rearrangement joins TRBV7-9 to TRBJ1-5, with unresolved D. V lost 0 bases to trimming and J lost 10 bases, with 13 bases between them. The CDR3 has 14 amino acids. Germline assignment: CDR1 SEHNR and CDR2 FQNEAQ (reference sequence). The chain's CDR3 is CASSLAWPLTPQHF. The CDR3 DNA reads TGTGCCAGCAGCTTAGCTTGGCCGCTAACCCCCCAGCATTTT.

V is TRBV29-1 and J is TRBJ1-1, with 8 bases lining up with TRBD1. V lost 8 bases and J lost 7; bases outside the gene matches: 18. In germline, CDR1 is SQVTM, CDR2 ANQGSEA. This CDR3 is 15 amino acids long. The CDR3 coding sequence is TGCAGCATAATATTGACAGGGGTAGGGAGTGGTGAAGCTTTCTTT. Residues: CSIILTGVGSGEAFF.

The chain uses TRBV4-2 and TRBJ1-1; D unclear. V dropped 1 base and J dropped 4 bases, with 13 bases sitting between them. Germline CDR1 and CDR2: LGHNA and YNFKEQ. The CDR3 sequence is 15 residues long. CDR3 coding DNA: TGTGCCAGCAGCCAAGGGGAGGGTCCTAGCACTGAAGCTTTCTTT. Translated: CASSQGEGPSTEAFF.

The rearrangement links TRBV7-9 to TRBJ1-5, with a weak D call TRBD1 (6 bases). Germline CDR1 SEHNR, CDR2 FQNEAQ (reference sequence). CDR3 length: 14 residues. Between the trimmed V and J ends, which lost 4 bases and 3 bases, there was a span of 10 bases. The CDR3 nucleotides are TGTGCCAGCAGCTCAGACAGGAACAATCAGCCCCAGCATTTT. Protein: CASSSDRNNQPQHF. The full variable domain, rest sourced from reference TRBV7-9 and TRBJ1-5, is DTGVSQNPRHKITKRGQNVTFRCDPISEHNRLYWYRQTLGQGPEFLTYFQNEAQLEKSRLLSDRFSAERPKGSFSTLEIQRTEQGDSAMYLCASSSDRNNQPQHFGDGTRLSIL.

The chain joins TRBV19 to TRBJ1-2; 11 positions match TRBD1. Germline CDR1 LNHDA, CDR2 SQIVND (reference sequence). CDR3 length: 14 residues. J gave up 8 bases and V 7 bases, and 9 bases lay outside the gene matches. CDR3 sequence (DNA): TGTGCCAGTACCCCGGACAGGGGGCGCCGGGGCTACACCTTC. It encodes CASTPDRGRRGYTF.